The clone carrying this TCR beta chain was recorded only once. The sample belongs to a study of OX40 agonist ivuxolimab in advanced cancers. V dropped 2 bases and J dropped 7 bases, with 13 bases sitting between them. CDR3 size: 15 residues. Per the germline V gene, CDR1 is SGHNT and CDR2 is YYREEE (reference sequence). TCRdb's copy holds only in-frame clones and misses some; the assay was immunoSEQ multiplex PCR. Seen here are 25,000 to 35,000 clones, roughly 74% observed once, and the top ten hold 9.5% to 15%. The chain joins TRBV5-4 to TRBJ1-6; D unclear. The specimen comprised CD4+ or CD8+ T cells sorted from blood, sampled in a trial of the OX40 agonist ivuxolimab. The origin of this receptor is an adult with an advanced solid tumor such as melanoma, head and neck, liver or kidney cancer. The CDR3 sequence: CASSFRTGLNSPLHF. DNA for the CDR3: TGTGCCAGCAGCTTTAGGACTGGACTAAATTCACCCCTCCACTTT.